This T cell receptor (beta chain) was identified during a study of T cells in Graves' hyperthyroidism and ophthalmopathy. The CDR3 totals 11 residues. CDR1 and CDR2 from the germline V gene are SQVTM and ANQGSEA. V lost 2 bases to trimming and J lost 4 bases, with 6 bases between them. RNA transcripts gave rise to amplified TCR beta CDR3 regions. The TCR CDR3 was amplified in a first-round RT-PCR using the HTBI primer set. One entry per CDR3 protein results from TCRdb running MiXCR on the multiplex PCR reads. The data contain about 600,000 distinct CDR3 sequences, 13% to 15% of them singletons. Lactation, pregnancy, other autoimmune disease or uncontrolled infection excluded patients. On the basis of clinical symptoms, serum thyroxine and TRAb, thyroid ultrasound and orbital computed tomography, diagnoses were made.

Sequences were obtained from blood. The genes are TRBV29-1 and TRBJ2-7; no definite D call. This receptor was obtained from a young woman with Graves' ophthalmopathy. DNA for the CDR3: TGCAGCGTTGAATTAACGTACGAGCAGTACTTC. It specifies CSVELTYEQYF.